This T cell receptor (beta chain) is from a study of breast tumors, draining lymph nodes, adjacent tissues. TCRdb fed the multiplex PCR reads into MiXCR, producing one record per CDR3 protein. The repertoire consists of roughly 110,000 distinct CDR3 sequences, with about 30% occurring once and the leading ten covering approximately 6%. There are many counts of this clonotype. The lymph nodes were axillary draining lymph nodes from breast cancer patients. V lost 0 bases and J lost 15; bases outside the gene matches: 7. The CDR3 is 13 residues long. CDR1 and CDR2 (germline): SGHRS, YFSETQ. The sample consisted of axillary lymph node tissue. The TCR comes from a female donor with breast cancer. Some clones in this sample may be carry-over from other donors' samples. The gene calls are TRBV5-1 and TRBJ2-1, with 9 bases matching TRBD1. The CDR3 DNA follows: TGCGCCAGCAGCTTGGCGGGACAGGGATCGGCGTTCTTC. Its translation: CASSLAGQGSAFF. The whole variable domain, remainder taken from reference TRBV5-1 and TRBJ2-1, is KAGVTQTPRYLIKTRGQQVTLSCSPISGHRSVSWYQQTPGQGLQFLFEYFSETQRNKGNFPGRFSGRQFSNSRSEMNVSTLELGDSALYLCASSLAGQGSAFFGPGTRLTVL.